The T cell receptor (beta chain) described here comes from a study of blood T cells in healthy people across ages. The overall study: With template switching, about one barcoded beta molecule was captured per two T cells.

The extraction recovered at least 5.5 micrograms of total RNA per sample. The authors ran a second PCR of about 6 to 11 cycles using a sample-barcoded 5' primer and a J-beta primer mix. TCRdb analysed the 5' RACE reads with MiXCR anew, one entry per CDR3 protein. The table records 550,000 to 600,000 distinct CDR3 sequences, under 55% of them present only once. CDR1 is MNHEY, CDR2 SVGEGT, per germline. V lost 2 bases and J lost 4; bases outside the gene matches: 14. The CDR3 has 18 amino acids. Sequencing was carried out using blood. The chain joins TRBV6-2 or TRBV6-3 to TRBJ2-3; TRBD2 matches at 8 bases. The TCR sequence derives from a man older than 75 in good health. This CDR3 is CASSYPVSGSVRADTQYF. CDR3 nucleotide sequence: TGTGCCAGCAGTTACCCCGTGAGCGGGAGCGTTCGGGCAGATACGCAGTATTTT.